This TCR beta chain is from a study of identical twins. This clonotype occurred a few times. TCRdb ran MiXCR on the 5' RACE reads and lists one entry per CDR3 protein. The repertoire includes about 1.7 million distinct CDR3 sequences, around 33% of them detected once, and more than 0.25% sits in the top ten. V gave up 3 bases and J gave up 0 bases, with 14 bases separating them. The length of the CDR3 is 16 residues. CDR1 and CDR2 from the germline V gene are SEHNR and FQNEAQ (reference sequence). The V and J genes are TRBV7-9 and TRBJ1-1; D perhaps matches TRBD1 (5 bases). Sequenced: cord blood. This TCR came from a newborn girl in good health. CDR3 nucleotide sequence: TGTGCCAGCAGCTTTCGAAAGGGGCGCATGAACACTGAAGCTTTCTTT. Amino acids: CASSFRKGRMNTEAFF.